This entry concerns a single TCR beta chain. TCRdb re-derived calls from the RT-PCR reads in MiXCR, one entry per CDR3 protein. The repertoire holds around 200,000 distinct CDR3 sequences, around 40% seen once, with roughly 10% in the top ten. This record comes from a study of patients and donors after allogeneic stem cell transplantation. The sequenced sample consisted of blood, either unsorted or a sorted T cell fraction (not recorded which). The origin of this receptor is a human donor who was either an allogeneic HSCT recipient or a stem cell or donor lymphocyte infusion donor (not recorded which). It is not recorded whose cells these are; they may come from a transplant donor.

The CDR3 DNA sequence: TGTGCCAGCAGCACGGCACAGGTTAGCAATCAGCCCCAGCATTTT. It encodes CASSTAQVSNQPQHF. The rearrangement uses TRBV9 and TRBJ1-5, with D possibly TRBD1 on 5 matching bases. Trimming took off 4 bases at V and 0 bases at J, with 11 bases between the two ends. Germline loops: CDR1 SGDLS, CDR2 YYNGEE. CDR3 size: 15 residues. The full variable domain, its missing parts supplied by reference TRBV9 and TRBJ1-5, is DSGVTQTPKHLITATGQRVTLRCSPRSGDLSVYWYQQSLDQGLQFLIQYYNGEERAKGNILERFSAQQFPDLHSELNLSSLELGDSALYFCASSTAQVSNQPQHFGDGTRLSIL.